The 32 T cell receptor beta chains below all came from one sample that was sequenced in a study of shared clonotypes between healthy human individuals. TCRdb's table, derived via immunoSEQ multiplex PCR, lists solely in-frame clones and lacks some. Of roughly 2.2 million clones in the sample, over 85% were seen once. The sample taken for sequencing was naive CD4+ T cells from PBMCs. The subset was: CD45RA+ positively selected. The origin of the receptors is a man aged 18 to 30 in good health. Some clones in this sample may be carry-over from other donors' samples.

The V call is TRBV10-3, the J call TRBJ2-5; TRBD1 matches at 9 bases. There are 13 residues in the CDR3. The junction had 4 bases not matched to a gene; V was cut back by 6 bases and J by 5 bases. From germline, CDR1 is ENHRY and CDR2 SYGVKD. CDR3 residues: CAISGQGMETQYF. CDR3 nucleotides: TGTGCCATCAGCGGACAGGGGATGGAGACCCAGTACTTC.

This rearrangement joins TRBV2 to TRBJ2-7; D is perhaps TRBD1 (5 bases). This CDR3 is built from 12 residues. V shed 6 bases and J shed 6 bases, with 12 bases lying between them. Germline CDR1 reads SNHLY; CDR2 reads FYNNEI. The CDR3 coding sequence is TGTGCCAGCAGAGGTTTGGGGCCCGAGCAGTACTTC. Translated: CASRGLGPEQYF.

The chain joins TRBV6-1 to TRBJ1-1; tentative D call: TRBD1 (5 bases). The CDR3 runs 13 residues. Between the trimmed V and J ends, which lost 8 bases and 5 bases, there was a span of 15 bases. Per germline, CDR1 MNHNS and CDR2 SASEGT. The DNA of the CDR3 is TGTGCCAGCGCGGCACGAGGGGAGACTGAAGCTTTCTTT. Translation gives CASAARGETEAFF.

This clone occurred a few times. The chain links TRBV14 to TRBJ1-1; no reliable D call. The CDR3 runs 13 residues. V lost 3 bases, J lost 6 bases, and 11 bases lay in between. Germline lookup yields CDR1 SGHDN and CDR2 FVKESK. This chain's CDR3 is CASSHEWVSEAFF. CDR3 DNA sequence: TGTGCCAGCAGCCATGAGTGGGTCTCTGAAGCTTTCTTT.

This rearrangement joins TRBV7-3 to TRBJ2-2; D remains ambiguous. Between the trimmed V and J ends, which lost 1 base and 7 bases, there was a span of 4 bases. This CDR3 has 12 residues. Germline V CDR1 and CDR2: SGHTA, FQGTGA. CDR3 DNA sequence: TGTGCCAGCAGCTTAAATTTCGGGGAGCTGTTTTTT. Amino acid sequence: CASSLNFGELFF.

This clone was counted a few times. The CDR3 nucleotides read TGTGCCTGGAGCCACCGGGATGAAAAACTGTTTTTT. Translating it yields CAWSHRDEKLFF. The rearrangement uses TRBV30 and TRBJ1-4; D remains unclear. This CDR3 is 12 amino acids long. V lost 3 bases to trimming and J lost 6 bases, with 8 bases between them. Per germline, CDR1 GTSNPN and CDR2 SVGIG (reference sequence).

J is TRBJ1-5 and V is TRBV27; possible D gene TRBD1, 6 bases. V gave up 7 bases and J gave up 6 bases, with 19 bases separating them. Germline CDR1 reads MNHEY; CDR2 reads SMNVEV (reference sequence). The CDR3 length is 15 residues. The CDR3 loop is CASKGRGGVGQPQHF. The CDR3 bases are TGTGCCAGCAAGGGGAGGGGGGGCGTCGGTCAGCCCCAGCATTTT.

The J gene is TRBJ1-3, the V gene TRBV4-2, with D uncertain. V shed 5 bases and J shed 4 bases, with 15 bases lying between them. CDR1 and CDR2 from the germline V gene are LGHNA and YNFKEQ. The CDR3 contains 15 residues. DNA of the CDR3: TGTGCCAGCAGCTGGACGGGAACCGTGGGAAACACCATATATTTT. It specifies CASSWTGTVGNTIYF.

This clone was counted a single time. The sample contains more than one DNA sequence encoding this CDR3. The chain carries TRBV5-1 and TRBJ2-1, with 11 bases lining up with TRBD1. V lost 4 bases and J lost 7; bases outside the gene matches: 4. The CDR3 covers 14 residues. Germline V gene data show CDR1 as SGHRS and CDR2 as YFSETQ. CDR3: CASSPRDRGNEQFF. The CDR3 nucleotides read TGCGCCAGCAGCCCAAGGGACAGGGGGAATGAGCAGTTCTTC.

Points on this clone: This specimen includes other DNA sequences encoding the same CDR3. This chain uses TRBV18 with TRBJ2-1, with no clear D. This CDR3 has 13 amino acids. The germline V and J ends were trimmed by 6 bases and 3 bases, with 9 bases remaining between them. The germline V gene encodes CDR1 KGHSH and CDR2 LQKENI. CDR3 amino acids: CASSPLSYNEQFF. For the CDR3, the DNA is TGTGCCAGCTCCCCCCTCAGCTACAATGAGCAGTTCTTC.

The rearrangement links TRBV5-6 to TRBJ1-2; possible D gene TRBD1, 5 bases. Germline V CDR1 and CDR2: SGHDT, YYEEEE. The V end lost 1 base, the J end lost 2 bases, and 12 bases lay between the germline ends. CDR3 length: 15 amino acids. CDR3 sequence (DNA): TGTGCCAGCAGCTTGTGGGGCGGTCGGAACTATGGCTACACCTTC. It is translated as CASSLWGGRNYGYTF. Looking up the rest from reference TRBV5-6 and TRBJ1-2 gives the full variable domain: DAGVTQSPTHLIKTRGQQVTLRCSPKSGHDTVSWYQQALGQGPQFIFQYYEEEERQRGNFPDRFSGHQFPNYSSELNVNALLLGDSALYLCASSLWGGRNYGYTFGSGTRLTVV.

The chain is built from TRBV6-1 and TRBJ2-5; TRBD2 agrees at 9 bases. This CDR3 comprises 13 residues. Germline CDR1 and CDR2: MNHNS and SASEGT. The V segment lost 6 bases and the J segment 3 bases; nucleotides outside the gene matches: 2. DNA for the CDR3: TGTGCCAGCAGGACTAGCGGAGAAGAGACCCAGTACTTC. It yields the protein CASRTSGEETQYF.

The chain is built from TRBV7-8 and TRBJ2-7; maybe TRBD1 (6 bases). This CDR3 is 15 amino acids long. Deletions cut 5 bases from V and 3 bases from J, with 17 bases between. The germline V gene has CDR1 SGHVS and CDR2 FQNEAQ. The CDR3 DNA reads TGTGCCAGCAGCCCAACTGAGACAGGCGTCTACGAGCAGTACTTC. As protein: CASSPTETGVYEQYF.

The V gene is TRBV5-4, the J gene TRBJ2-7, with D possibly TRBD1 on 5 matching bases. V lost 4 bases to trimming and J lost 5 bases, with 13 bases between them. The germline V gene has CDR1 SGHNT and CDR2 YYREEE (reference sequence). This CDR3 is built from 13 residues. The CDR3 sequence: CASSSFRGDEQYF. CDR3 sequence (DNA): TGTGCCAGCAGCAGTTTTAGGGGTGACGAGCAGTACTTC.

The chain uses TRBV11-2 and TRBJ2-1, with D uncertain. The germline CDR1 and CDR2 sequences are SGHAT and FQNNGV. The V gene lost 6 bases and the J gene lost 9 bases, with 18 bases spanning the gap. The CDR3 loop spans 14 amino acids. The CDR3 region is CASRDPRRSTEQFF. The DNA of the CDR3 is TGTGCCAGCAGGGATCCACGGCGCAGTACTGAGCAGTTCTTC.

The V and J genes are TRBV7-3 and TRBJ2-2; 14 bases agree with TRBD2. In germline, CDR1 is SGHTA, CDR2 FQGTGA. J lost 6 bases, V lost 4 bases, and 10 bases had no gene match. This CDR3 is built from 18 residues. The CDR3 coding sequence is TGTGCCAGCAGCTCCCCCGGGACTAGCGGGAGAGGTGCCGGGGAGCTGTTTTTT. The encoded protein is CASSSPGTSGRGAGELFF.

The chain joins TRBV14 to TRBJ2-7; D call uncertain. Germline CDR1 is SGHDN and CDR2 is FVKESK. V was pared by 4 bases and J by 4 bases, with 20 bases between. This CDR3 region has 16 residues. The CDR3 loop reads CASSPPGSGRGYEQYF. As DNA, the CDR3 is TGTGCCAGCAGCCCTCCGGGTTCCGGTAGAGGTTACGAGCAGTACTTC.

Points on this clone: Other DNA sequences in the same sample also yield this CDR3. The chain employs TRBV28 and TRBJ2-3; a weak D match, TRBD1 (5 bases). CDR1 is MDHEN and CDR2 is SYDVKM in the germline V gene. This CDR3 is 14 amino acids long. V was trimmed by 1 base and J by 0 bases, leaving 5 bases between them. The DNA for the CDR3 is TGTGCCAGCAGTTTATCAGGGAGCACAGATACGCAGTATTTT. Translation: CASSLSGSTDTQYF.

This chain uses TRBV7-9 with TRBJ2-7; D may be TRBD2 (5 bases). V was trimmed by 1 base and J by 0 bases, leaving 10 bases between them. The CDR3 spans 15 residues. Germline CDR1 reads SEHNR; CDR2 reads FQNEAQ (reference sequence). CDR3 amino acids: CASSLDRGGSYEQYF. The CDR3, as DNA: TGTGCCAGCAGCTTAGACCGCGGAGGCTCCTACGAGCAGTACTTC.

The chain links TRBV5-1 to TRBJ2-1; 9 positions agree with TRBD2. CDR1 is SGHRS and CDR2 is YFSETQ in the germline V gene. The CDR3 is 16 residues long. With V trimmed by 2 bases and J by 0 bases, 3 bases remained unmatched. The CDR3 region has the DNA TGCGCCAGCAGCTTTATAGCGGGAGTCTCCTACAATGAGCAGTTCTTC. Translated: CASSFIAGVSYNEQFF.

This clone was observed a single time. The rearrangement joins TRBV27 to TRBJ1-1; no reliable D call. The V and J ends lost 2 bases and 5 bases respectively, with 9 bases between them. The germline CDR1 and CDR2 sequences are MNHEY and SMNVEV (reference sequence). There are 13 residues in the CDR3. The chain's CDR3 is CASSLRRETEAFF. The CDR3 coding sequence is TGTGCCAGCAGTTTAAGGAGGGAAACTGAAGCTTTCTTT.

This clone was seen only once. The DNA of the CDR3 is TGCAGCGTCTCCCTACTTTTGGTAGGGGAGCTGTTTTTT. Protein: CSVSLLLVGELFF. V and J are TRBV29-1 and TRBJ2-2; no reliable D call. The CDR3 contains 13 residues. The V end lost 6 bases, the J end lost 8 bases, and 16 bases lay between the germline ends. The germline gives CDR1 SQVTM, CDR2 ANQGSEA.

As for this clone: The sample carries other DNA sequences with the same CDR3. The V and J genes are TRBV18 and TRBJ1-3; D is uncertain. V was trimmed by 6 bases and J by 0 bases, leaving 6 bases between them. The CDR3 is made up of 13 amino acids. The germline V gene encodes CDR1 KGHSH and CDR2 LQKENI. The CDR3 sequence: CASSPSSGNTIYF. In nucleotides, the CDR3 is TGTGCCAGCTCCCCCAGCTCTGGAAACACCATATATTTT.

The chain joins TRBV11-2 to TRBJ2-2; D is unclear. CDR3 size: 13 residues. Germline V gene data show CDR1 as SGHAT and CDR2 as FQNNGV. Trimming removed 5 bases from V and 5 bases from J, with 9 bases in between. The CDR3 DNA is TGTGCCAGCAGCGCCATCATGACCGGGGAGCTGTTTTTT. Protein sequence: CASSAIMTGELFF.

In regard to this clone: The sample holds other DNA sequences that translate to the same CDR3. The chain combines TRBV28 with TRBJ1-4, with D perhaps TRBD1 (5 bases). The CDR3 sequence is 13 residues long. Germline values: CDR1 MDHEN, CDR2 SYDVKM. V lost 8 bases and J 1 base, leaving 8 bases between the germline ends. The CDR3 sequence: CASGGGTNEKLFF. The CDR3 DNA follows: TGTGCCAGCGGGGGGGGAACTAATGAAAAACTGTTTTTT.

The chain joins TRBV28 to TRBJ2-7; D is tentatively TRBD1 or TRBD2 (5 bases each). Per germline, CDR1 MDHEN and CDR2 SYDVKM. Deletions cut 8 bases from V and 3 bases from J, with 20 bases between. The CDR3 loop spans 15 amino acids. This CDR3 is CASQGGTSGHYEQYF. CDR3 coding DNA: TGTGCCAGCCAAGGAGGTACAAGCGGACACTACGAGCAGTACTTC.

The CDR3 loop is CASSAGSLYGYTF. CDR3 nucleotides: TGTGCCAGCAGCGCTGGCTCCCTCTATGGCTACACCTTC. The gene calls are TRBV9 and TRBJ1-2; D remains ambiguous. This CDR3 has 13 residues. Germline CDR1 and CDR2: SGDLS and YYNGEE. Trimming took 3 bases from V and 4 from J, leaving 10 bases between them.

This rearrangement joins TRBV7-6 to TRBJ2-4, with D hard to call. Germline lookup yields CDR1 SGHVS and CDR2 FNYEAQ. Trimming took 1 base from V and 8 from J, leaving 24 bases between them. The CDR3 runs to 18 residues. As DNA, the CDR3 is TGTGCCAGCAGCTTAGGACCCACGGGTAGCCAGGCTGGGGACATTCAGTACTTC. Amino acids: CASSLGPTGSQAGDIQYF.

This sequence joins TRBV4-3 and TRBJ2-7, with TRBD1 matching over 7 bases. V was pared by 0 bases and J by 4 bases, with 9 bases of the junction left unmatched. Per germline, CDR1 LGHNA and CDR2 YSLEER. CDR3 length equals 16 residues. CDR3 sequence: CASSQELGGRGYEQYF. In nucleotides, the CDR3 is TGCGCCAGCAGCCAAGAGTTAGGGGGCAGGGGGTACGAGCAGTACTTC.

The CDR3 sequence is CASSHSDGYNEQFF. CDR3 in DNA: TGTGCCAGCAGCCACTCAGACGGATACAATGAGCAGTTCTTC. This chain uses TRBV14 with TRBJ2-1; D is ambiguous. Deletions cut 3 bases from V and 4 bases from J, with 10 bases between. CDR3 length: 14 residues. Germline V gene data show CDR1 as SGHDN and CDR2 as FVKESK. Based on the CDR3 plus reference TRBV14 and TRBJ2-1, the full variable domain is EAGVTQFPSHSVIEKGQTVTLRCDPISGHDNLYWYRRVMGKEIKFLLHFVKESKQDESGMPNNRFLAERTGGTYSTLKVQPAELEDSGVYFCASSHSDGYNEQFFGPGTRLTVL.

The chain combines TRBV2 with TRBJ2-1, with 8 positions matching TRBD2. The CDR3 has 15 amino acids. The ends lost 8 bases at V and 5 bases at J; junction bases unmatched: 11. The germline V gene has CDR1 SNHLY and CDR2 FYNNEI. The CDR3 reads CASHLQTSADNEQFF. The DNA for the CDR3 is TGTGCCAGCCACCTCCAGACTAGCGCCGACAATGAGCAGTTCTTC.

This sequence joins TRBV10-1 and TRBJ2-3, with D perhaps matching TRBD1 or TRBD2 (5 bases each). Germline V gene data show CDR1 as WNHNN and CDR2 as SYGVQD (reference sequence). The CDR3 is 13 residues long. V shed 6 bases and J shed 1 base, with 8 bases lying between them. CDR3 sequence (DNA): TGCGCCAGCAGCCAGGGAGGCACAGATACGCAGTATTTT. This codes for CASSQGGTDTQYF.